What follows describes a single T cell receptor (beta chain). The antigen is not known. Hyperthyroidism in the patients, aged 18 to 65, was newly diagnosed and under 2 months in duration. Initially, at the first diagnosis of hyperthyroidism and before any ophthalmopathy symptoms, blood was sampled. The record originates from a study of T cells in Graves' hyperthyroidism and ophthalmopathy. Study conclusions and caveats: A median around 6.4 months before onset, the model predicted ophthalmopathy. Also found in blood were most expanded thyroid clonotypes above 0.001.

What was amplified from RNA transcripts were TCR beta CDR3 regions. The HTBI primer set drove a first-round RT-PCR of the TCR CDR3. TCRdb independently ran MiXCR on the multiplex PCR reads; one entry per CDR3 protein. This sample carries under 300,000 distinct CDR3 sequences, less than 30% of them seen once, and the ten largest clones take about a quarter. Material: blood. The sequence came from a man aged 40-55 years with Graves' hyperthyroidism that later progressed to Graves' ophthalmopathy.

CDR3 protein: CAWTRGAGTGELFF. The CDR3 DNA reads TGTGCCTGGACCCGGGGGGCAGGGACCGGGGAGCTGTTTTTT. J is TRBJ2-2 and V is TRBV30; weak D call: TRBD2 (7 bases). Trimming cost V 4 bases and J 5 bases, with 14 bases left between them. CDR3 size: 14 residues. CDR1 and CDR2 from the germline V gene are GTSNPN and SVGIG (reference sequence).